In this sample, the clone carrying this T cell receptor (beta chain) turned up many times. V was cut by 4 bases and J by 9 bases, with 11 bases left in between. Germline V gene sequence: CDR1 SGHRS, CDR2 YFSETQ. The CDR3 totals 13 residues. The data derive from a study of Graves' ophthalmopathy and Graves' hyperthyroidism. RNA transcripts yielded amplified TCR beta CDR3 regions. An opening RT-PCR round employed HTBI primers and preceded a second-round multiplex PCR. MiXCR, applied by TCRdb to the multiplex PCR reads, yields one record per CDR3 protein. This sample has about 210,000 distinct CDR3 sequences; 29% occur once, and the top ten carry approximately 9.6%.

The V gene is TRBV5-1, the J gene TRBJ2-6; D is ambiguous. Sequencing was carried out using peripheral blood. This receptor was taken from a man aged 45-65 years with Graves' ophthalmopathy. The CDR3 spells CASSGLQHNVLTF. DNA for the CDR3: TGCGCCAGCAGCGGTCTCCAGCACAACGTCCTGACTTTC. The whole variable domain, filled in from reference TRBV5-1 and TRBJ2-6, reads KAGVTQTPRYLIKTRGQQVTLSCSPISGHRSVSWYQQTPGQGLQFLFEYFSETQRNKGNFPGRFSGRQFSNSRSEMNVSTLELGDSALYLCASSGLQHNVLTFGAGSRLTVL.